What follows is one T cell receptor (beta chain) and its context. The protocol was immunoSEQ multiplex PCR, while the TCRdb copy is restricted to in-frame clones and leaves out a portion. Altogether about 77,000 clones are present, 65% to 85% being singletons, with the ten largest covering more than 3.5%. The sample comes from a study of OX40 agonist ivuxolimab in advanced cancers. Trimming at V came to 6 bases and at J to 0 bases, leaving 5 bases not matched to a gene. The germline CDR1 and CDR2 sequences are SNHLY and FYNNEI. The CDR3 consists of 15 residues. V and J are TRBV2 and TRBJ2-1; 7 bases are shared with TRBD2. The receptor was isolated from an adult with an advanced solid tumor such as melanoma, head and neck, liver or kidney cancer. Sequences were derived from CD4+ or CD8+ T cells sorted from blood, sampled in a trial of the OX40 agonist ivuxolimab. For the CDR3, the DNA is TGTGCCAGCAGAAGAGCGGGGAGCTCCTACAATGAGCAGTTCTTC. This sequence encodes CASRRAGSSYNEQFF.